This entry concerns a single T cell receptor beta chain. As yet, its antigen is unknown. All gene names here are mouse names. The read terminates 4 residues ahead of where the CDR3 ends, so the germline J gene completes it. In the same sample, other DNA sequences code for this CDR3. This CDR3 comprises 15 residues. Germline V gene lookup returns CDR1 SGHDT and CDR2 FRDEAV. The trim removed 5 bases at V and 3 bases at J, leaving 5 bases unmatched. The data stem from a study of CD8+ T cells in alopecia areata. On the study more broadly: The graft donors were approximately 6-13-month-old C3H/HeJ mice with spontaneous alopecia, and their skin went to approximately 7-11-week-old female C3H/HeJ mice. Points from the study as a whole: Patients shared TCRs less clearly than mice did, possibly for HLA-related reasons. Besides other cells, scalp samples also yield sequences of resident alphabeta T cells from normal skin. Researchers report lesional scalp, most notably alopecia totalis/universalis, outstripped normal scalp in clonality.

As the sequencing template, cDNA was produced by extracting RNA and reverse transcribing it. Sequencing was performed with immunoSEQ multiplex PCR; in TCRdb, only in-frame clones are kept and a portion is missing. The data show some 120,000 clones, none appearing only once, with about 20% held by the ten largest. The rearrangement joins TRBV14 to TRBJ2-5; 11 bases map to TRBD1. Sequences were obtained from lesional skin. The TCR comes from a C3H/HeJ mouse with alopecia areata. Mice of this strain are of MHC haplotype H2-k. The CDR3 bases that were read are TGTGCCAGCAGCCCCGGGACAGGGGGTCAAGAC. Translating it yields CASSPGTGGQD. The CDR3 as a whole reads CASSPGTGGQDTQYF. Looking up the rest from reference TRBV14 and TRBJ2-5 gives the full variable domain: EAGVTQSPRYAVLQEGQAVSFWCDPISGHDTLYWYQQPRDQGPQLLVYFRDEAVIDNSQLPSDRFSAVRPKGTNSTLKIQSAKQGDTATYLCASSPGTGGQDTQYFGPGTRLLVL.